The sequence of this T cell receptor (beta chain) was determined in a study of vaccination and CD4 T cells after COVID-19. The V gene end was trimmed by 0 bases and the J gene end by 2 bases; junction bases not matched to a gene: 8. CDR3 length: 16 residues. Looked up from germline, CDR1 is DFQATT and CDR2 is SNEGSKA (reference sequence). As regards this clonotype: Its cognate antigen is unknown.

The Oncomine TCR Beta short-read assay generated sequence data from the DNA of cultured CD4+ T cells. MiXCR, applied by TCRdb to the PCR reads, yields one record per CDR3 protein. The sample consists of 6,500 to 9,000 distinct CDR3 sequences, 40% to 50% of them appearing once. Described treatment: roughly ten-day PBMC culture with coronavirus spike peptide pools or control peptides (ViraFEST assay). During the years 2011-2018, before the COVID-19 pandemic, the unexposed donor's CD4+ T cells were collected. Sequencing used CD4+ T cells from blood, cultured in vitro. V usage is TRBV20-1 and J usage is TRBJ1-1; 8 bases fit TRBD1. This sequence was found in a human donor in good health. CDR3 in amino acids: CSARDRWDRRNTEAFF. CDR3 nucleotide sequence: TGCAGTGCTAGAGATCGGTGGGACAGGAGAAACACTGAAGCTTTCTTT.